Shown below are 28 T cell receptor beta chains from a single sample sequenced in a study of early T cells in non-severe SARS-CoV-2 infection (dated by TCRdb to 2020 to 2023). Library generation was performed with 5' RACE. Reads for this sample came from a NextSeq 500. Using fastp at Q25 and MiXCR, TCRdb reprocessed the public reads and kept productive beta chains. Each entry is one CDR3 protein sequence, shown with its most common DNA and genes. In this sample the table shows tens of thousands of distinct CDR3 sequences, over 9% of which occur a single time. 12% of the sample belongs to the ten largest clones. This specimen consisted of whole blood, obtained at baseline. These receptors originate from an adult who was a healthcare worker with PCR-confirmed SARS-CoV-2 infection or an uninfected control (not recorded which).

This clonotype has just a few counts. CDR3 sequence reads: CSGGQGLGNEQFF. The CDR3 DNA is TGCAGCGGGGGACAGGGGCTGGGCAATGAGCAGTTCTTC. The chain couples TRBV29-1 to TRBJ2-1; 10 nucleotides agree with TRBD1. Germline V CDR1 and CDR2: SQVTM, ANQGSEA. The CDR3 consists of 13 residues. The V gene end was trimmed by 7 bases and the J gene end by 6 bases; junction bases not matched to a gene: 6.

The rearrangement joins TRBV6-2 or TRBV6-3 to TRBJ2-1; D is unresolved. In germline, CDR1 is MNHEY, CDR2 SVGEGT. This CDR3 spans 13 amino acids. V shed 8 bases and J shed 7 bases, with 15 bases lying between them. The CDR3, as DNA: TGTGCCAGCTGGGAAGAGGAAAGGAATGAGCAGTTCTTC. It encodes CASWEEERNEQFF.

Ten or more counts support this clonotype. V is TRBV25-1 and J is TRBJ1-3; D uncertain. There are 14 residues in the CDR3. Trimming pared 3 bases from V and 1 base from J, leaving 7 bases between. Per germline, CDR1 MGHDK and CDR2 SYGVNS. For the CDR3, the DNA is TGTGCCAGCAGTGAGGAAAGGTCTGGAAACACCATATATTTT. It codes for CASSEERSGNTIYF.

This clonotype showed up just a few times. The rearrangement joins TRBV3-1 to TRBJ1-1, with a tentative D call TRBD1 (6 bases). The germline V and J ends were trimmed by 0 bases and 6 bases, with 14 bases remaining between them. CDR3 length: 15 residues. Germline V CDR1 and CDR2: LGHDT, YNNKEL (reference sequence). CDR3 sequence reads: CASSQEGGHRPEAFF. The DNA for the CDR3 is TGTGCCAGCAGCCAAGAAGGGGGGCACAGGCCTGAAGCTTTCTTT.

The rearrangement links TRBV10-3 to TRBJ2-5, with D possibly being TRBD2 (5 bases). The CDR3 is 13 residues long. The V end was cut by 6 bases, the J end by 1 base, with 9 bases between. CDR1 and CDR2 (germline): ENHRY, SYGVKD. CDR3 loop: CAIRKRPQETQYF. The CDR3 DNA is TGTGCCATCAGGAAGCGGCCCCAAGAGACCCAGTACTTC.

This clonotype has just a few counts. The CDR3 region is CASSLATPTGGYTF. The CDR3 nucleotides read TGTGCCAGCAGCTTAGCAACGCCCACCGGGGGCTACACCTTC. V and J are TRBV7-9 and TRBJ1-2; unclear D gene. The CDR3 runs to 14 residues. Germline V gene lookup returns CDR1 SEHNR and CDR2 FQNEAQ (reference sequence). V lost 0 bases and J 8 bases, leaving 13 bases between the germline ends.

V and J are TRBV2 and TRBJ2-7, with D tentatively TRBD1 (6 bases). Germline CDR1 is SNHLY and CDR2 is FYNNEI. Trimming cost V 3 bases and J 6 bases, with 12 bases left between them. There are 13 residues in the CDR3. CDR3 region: CASSDAGAGEQYF. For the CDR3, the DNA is TGTGCCAGCAGTGATGCAGGGGCGGGCGAGCAGTACTTC.

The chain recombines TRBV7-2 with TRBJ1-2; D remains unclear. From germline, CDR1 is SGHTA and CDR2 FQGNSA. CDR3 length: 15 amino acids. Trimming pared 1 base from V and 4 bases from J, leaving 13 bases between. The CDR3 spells CASSLEYGQVYGYTF. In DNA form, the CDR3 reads TGTGCCAGCAGCTTAGAATACGGGCAGGTCTATGGCTACACCTTC.

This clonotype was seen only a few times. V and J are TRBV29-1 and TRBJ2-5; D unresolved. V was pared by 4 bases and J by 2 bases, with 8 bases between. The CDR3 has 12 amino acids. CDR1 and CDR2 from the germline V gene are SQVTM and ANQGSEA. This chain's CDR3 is CSVAAQQETQYF. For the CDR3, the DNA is TGCAGCGTTGCCGCACAGCAAGAGACCCAGTACTTC. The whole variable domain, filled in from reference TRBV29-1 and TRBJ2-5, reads SAVISQKPSRDICQRGTSLTIQCQVDSQVTMMFWYRQQPGQSLTLIATANQGSEATYESGFVIDKFPISRPNLTFSTLTVSNMSPEDSSIYLCSVAAQQETQYFGPGTRLLVL.

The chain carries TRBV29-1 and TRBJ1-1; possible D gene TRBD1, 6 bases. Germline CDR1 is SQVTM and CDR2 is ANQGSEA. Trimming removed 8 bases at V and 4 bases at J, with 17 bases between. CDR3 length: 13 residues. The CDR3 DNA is TGCAGCTCCGCGGGGGCTTTTGGCACTGAAGCTTTCTTT. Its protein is CSSAGAFGTEAFF. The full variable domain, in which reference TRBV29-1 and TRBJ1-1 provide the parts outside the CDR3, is SAVISQKPSRDICQRGTSLTIQCQVDSQVTMMFWYRQQPGQSLTLIATANQGSEATYESGFVIDKFPISRPNLTFSTLTVSNMSPEDSSIYLCSSAGAFGTEAFFGQGTRLTVV.

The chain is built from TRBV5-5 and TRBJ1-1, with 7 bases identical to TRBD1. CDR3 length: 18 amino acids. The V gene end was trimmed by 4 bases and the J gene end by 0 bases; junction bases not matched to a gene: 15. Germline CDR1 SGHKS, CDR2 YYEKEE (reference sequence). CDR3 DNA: TGTGCCAGCAGCGAGGCTTACAGGGGACCAAAGATGAACACTGAAGCTTTCTTT. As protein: CASSEAYRGPKMNTEAFF.

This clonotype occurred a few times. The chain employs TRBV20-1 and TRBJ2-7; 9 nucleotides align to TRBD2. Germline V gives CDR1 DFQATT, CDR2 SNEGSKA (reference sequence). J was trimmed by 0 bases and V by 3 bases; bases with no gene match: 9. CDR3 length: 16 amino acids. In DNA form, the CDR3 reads TGCAGTGCTAGTGGTCGCCGAGCGGGGGGCTCCTACGAGCAGTACTTC. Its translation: CSASGRRAGGSYEQYF.

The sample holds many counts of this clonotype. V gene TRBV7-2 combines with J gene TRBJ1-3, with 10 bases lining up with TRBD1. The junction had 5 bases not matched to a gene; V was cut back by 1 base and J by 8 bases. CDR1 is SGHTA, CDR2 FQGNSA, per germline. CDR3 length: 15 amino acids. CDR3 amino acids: CASSLVGTGEHTIYF. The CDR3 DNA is TGTGCCAGCAGCTTAGTCGGGACAGGGGAACACACCATATATTTT.

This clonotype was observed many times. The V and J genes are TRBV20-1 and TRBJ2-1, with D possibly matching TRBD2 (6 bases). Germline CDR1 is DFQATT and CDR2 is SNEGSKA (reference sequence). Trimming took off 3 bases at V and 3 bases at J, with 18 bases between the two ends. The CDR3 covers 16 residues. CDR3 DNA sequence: TGCAGTGCTAGCCCCCTCCGCGCGGGGAGCTACAATGAGCAGTTCTTC. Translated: CSASPLRAGSYNEQFF.

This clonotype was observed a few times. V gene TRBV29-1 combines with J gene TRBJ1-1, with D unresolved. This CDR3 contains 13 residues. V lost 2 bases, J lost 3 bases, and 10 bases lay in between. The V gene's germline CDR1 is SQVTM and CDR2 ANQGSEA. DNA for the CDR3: TGCAGCGTTGAAATTCTCGCTGACACTGAAGCTTTCTTT. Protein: CSVEILADTEAFF.

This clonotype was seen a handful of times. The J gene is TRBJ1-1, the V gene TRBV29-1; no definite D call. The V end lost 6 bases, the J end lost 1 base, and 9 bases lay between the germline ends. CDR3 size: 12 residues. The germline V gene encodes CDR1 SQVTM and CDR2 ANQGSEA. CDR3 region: CSVGNRNTEAFF. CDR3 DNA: TGCAGCGTGGGCAATCGGAACACTGAAGCTTTCTTT.

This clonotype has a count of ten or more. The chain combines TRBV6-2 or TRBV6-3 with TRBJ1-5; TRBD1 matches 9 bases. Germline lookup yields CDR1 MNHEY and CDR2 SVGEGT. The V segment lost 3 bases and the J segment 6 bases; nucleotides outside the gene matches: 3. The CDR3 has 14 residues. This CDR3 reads CASSYTGGTQPQHF. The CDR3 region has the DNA TGTGCCAGCAGTTATACAGGGGGCACTCAGCCCCAGCATTTT.

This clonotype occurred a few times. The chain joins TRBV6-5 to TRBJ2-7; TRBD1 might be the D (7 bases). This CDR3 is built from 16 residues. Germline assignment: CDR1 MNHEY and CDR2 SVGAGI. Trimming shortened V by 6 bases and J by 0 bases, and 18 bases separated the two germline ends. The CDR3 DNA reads TGTGCCAGCAGCAGCCCAGGGGGACTTTCCTCCTACGAGCAGTACTTC. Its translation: CASSSPGGLSSYEQYF.

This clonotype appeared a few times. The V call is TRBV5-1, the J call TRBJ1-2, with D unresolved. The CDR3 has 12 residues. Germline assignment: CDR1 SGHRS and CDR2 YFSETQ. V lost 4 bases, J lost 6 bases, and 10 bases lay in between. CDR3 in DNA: TGCGCCAGCAGCCCCTCAACAGATGGCTACACCTTC. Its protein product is CASSPSTDGYTF.

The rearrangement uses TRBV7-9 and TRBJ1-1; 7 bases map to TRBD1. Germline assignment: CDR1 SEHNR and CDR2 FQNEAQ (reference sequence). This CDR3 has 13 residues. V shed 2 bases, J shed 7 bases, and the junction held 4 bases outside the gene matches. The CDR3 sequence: CASSLWTGDEAFF. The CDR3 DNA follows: TGTGCCAGCAGCTTATGGACAGGTGATGAAGCTTTCTTT.

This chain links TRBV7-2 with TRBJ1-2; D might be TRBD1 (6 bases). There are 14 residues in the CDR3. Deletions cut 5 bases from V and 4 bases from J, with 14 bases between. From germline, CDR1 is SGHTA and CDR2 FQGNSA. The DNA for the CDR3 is TGTGCCAGCAGCCTCAACGGGGGGCCCTATGGCTACACCTTC. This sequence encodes CASSLNGGPYGYTF.

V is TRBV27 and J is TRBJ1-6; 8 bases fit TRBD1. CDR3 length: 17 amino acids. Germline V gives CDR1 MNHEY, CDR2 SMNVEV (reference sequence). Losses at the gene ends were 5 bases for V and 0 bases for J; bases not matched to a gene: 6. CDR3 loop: CASSLRTGSSYNSPLHF. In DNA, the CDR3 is TGTGCCAGCAGTCTCCGGACAGGGTCCTCCTATAATTCACCCCTCCACTTT.

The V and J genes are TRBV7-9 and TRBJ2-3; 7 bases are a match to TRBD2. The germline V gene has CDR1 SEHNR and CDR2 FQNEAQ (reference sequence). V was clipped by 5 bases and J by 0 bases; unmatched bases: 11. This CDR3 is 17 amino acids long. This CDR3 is CASSTPQRGSSTDTQYF. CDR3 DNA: TGTGCCAGCAGCACCCCCCAGCGGGGCTCTAGCACAGATACGCAGTATTTT.

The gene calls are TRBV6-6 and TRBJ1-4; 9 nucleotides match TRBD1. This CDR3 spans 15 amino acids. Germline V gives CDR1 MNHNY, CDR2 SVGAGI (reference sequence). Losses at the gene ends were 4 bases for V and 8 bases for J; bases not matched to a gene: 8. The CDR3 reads CASSSDRGWREKLFF. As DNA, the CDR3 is TGTGCCAGCAGTTCTGACAGGGGGTGGCGGGAAAAACTGTTTTTT.

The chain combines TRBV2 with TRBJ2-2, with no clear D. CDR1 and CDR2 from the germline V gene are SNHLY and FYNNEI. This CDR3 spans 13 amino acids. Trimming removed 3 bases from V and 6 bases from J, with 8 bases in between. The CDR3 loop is CASSEERAGELFF. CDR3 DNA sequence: TGTGCCAGCAGTGAGGAGAGAGCCGGGGAGCTGTTTTTT.

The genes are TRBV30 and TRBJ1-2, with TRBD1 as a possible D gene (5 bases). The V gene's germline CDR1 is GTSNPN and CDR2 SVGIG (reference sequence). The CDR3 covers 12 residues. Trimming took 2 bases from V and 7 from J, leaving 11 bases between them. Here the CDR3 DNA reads TGTGCCTGGAGTCAGGGCGGGACTGGCTACACCTTC. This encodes CAWSQGGTGYTF. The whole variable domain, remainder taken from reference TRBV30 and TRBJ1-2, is SQTIHQWPATLVQPVGSPLSLECTVEGTSNPNLYWYRQAAGRGLQLLFYSVGIGQISSEVPQNLSASRPQDRQFILSSKKLLLSDSGFYLCAWSQGGTGYTFGSGTRLTVV.

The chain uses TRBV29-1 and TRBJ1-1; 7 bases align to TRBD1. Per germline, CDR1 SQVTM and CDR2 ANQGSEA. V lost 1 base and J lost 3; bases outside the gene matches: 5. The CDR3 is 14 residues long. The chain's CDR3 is CSVEGRQGDTEAFF. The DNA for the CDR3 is TGCAGCGTTGAAGGGAGACAGGGAGACACTGAAGCTTTCTTT.

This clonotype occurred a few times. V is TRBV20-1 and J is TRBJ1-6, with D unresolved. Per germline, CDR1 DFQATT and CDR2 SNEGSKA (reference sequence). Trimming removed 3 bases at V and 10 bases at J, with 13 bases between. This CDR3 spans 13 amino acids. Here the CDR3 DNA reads TGCAGTGCTAGTTATGGAAAGGGATCACCCCTCCACTTT. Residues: CSASYGKGSPLHF.